The entry that follows covers one TCR beta chain sequence. What it recognizes is unknown. Data came from immunoSEQ multiplex PCR; TCRdb stores just in-frame clones and leaves some out. This sample has over 5,000 clones, with around 71% found just once. The germline gives CDR1 SGHRS, CDR2 YFSETQ. The CDR3 contains 12 residues. V shed 4 bases, J shed 5 bases, and the junction held 0 bases outside the gene matches. These data come from a study of CD8 T cell repertoires and HIV-1 epitope variants. This TCR derives from a male donor with HIV. Sequenced input: cultured CD8+ T cells derived from PBMCs. The genes are TRBV5-1 and TRBJ2-7, with 10 bases identical to TRBD1. CDR3 sequence (DNA): TGCGCCAGCAGCGGGACAGGGGACGAGCAGTACTTC. Protein product: CASSGTGDEQYF.